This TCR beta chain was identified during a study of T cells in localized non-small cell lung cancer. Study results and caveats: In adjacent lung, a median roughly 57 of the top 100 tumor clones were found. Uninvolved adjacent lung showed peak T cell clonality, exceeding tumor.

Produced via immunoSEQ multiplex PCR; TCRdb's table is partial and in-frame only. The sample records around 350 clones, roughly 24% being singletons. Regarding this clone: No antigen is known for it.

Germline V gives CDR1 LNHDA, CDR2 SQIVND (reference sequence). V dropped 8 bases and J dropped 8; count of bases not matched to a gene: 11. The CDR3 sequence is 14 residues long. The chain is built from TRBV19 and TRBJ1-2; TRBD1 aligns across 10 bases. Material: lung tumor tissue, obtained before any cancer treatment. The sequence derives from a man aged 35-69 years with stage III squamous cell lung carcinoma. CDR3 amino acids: CASDFEGQGRGYTF. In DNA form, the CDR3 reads TGTGCCAGTGATTTTGAGGGACAGGGGAGAGGCTACACCTTC. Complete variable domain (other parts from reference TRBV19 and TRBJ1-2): DGGITQSPKYLFRKEGQNVTLSCEQNLNHDAMYWYRQDPGQGLRLIYYSQIVNDFQKGDIAEGYSVSREKKESFPLTVTSAQKNPTAFYLCASDFEGQGRGYTFGSGTRLTVV.